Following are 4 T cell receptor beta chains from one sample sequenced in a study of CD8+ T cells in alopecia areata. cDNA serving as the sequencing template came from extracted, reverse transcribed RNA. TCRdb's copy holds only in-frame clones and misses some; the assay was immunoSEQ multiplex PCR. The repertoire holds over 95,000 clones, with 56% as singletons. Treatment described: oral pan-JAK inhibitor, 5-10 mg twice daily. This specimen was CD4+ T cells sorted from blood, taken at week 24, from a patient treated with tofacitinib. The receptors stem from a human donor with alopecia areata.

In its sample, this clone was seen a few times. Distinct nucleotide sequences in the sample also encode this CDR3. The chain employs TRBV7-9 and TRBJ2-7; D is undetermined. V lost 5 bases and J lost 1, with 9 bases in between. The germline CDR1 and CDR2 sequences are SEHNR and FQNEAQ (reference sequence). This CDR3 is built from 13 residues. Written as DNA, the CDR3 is TGTGCCAGCAGCCCCGGCCAATCCTACGAGCAGTACTTC. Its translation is CASSPGQSYEQYF. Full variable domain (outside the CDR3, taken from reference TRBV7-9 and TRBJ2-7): DTGVSQNPRHKITKRGQNVTFRCDPISEHNRLYWYRQTLGQGPEFLTYFQNEAQLEKSRLLSDRFSAERPKGSFSTLEIQRTEQGDSAMYLCASSPGQSYEQYFGPGTRLTVT.

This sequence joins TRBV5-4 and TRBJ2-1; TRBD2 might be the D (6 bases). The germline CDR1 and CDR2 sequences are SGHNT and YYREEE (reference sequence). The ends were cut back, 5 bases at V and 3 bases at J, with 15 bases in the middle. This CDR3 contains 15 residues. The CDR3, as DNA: TGTGCCAGCAGTCCTGCGGGGACCTACTACAATGAGCAGTTCTTC. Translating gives CASSPAGTYYNEQFF.

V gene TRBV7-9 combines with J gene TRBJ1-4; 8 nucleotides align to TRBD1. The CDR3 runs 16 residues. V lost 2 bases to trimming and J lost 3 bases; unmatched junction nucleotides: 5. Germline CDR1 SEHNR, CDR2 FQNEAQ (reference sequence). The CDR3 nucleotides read TGTGCCAGCAGCTTAACCAGGGGGCTGTCTAATGAAAAACTGTTTTTT. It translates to CASSLTRGLSNEKLFF. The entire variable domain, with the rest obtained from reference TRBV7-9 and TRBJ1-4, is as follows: DTGVSQNPRHKITKRGQNVTFRCDPISEHNRLYWYRQTLGQGPEFLTYFQNEAQLEKSRLLSDRFSAERPKGSFSTLEIQRTEQGDSAMYLCASSLTRGLSNEKLFFGSGTQLSVL.

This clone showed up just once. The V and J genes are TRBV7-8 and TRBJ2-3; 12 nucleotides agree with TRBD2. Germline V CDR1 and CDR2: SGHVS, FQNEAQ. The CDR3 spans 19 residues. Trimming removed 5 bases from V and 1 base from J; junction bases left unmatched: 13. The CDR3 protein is CASSTRLAGALGRTDTQYF. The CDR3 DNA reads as TGTGCCAGCAGCACTCGACTAGCGGGAGCCCTAGGACGCACAGATACGCAGTATTTT.